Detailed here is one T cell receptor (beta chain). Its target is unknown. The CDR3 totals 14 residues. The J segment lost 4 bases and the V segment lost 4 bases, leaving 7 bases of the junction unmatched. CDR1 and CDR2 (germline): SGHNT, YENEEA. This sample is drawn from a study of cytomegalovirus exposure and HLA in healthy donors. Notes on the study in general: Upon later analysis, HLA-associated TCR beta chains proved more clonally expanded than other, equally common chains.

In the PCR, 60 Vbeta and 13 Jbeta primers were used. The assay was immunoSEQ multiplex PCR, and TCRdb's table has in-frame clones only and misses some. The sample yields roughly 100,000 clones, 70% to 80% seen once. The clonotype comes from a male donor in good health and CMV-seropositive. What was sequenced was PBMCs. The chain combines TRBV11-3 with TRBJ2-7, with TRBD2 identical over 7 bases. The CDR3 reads CASSSKRREYEQYF. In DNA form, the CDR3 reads TGTGCCAGCAGCTCCAAGCGGCGGGAGTACGAGCAGTACTTC. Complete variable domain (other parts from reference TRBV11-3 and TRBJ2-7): EAGVVQSPRYKIIEKKQPVAFWCNPISGHNTLYWYLQNLGQGPELLIRYENEEAVDDSQLPKDRFSAERLKGVDSTLKIQPAELGDSAVYLCASSSKRREYEQYFGPGTRLTVT.